These 3 T cell receptor beta chains share one sample of origin, sequenced in a study of shared clonotypes between healthy human individuals. Profiling relied on immunoSEQ multiplex PCR, and the TCRdb table lists in-frame clones only, not all of them. The data contain about 2.3 million clones, approximately 93% of them singletons. Material: naive CD4+ T cells from PBMCs. Subset noted: CD45RA+ positively selected. All receptors come from a man younger than 35 in good health. Some clones in this sample may be carry-over from other donors' samples.

This clone was counted only a few times. The chain uses TRBV7-9 and TRBJ1-1; D remains ambiguous. Between the trimmed V and J ends, which lost 0 bases and 1 base, there was a span of 9 bases. CDR3 size: 15 residues. CDR1 and CDR2 from the germline V gene are SEHNR and FQNEAQ (reference sequence). DNA for the CDR3: TGTGCCAGCAGCTTAGCAGAGACGGCGAACACTGAAGCTTTCTTT. This encodes CASSLAETANTEAFF.

V gene TRBV5-3 combines with J gene TRBJ2-7, with a tentative D call TRBD2 (6 bases). TRBV5-3 is reported as an ORF; its role is uncertain. V was cut by 3 bases and J by 3 bases, with 10 bases left in between. CDR3 size: 13 residues. CDR3 loop: CARSSGLIYEQYF. DNA for the CDR3: TGTGCCAGAAGCTCGGGACTTATCTACGAGCAGTACTTC.

This chain connects TRBV28 to TRBJ1-2; no reliable D call. The ends were cut back, 2 bases at V and 5 bases at J, with 12 bases in the middle. This CDR3 spans 14 amino acids. Looked up from germline, CDR1 is MDHEN and CDR2 is SYDVKM. DNA for the CDR3: TGTGCCAGCAGTTTAGCAGGCCCGGTTTATGGCTACACCTTC. Translating it yields CASSLAGPVYGYTF.